This T cell receptor beta chain comes out of a study of blood T cell repertoires in COVID-19. The overall study: The samples span acute and convalescent COVID-19 from the United States, Italy and Spain. T cells, B-cell-depleted T cells, or PBMCs supplied cDNA or gDNA.

Original analysis: Estimated nucleated cell counts came from reference gene primer amplification. The data were produced by immunoSEQ multiplex PCR, yet TCRdb's version contains in-frame clones alone and is incomplete. The DNA was the basis for D and trimming; V, J and clone size are from that table. The table records 300,000 to 450,000 clones, around 87% of them present only once. This CDR3 has 14 amino acids. Trimming removed 1 base at V and 2 bases at J, with 7 bases between. Germline lookup yields CDR1 SGHTA and CDR2 FQGTGA. This chain uses TRBV7-3 with TRBJ2-3; D remains unclear. This sequence originates from a woman aged 60-75 years with COVID-19, enrolled during active disease. The sample was peripheral blood. The CDR3 region is CASSLSWHTDTQYF. The CDR3 DNA follows: TGTGCCAGCAGCTTAAGTTGGCACACAGATACGCAGTATTTT.